What follows describes a single T cell receptor beta chain. The antigen remains undetermined. Relative to the germline gene, one junction end is altered; a read error may explain this. The time point was: newly diagnosed, previously untreated cHL patient sample. Magnetic negative selection was used to purify CD4+ T cells from PBMCs that had been thawed. This specimen belongs to a study of PD-1 blockade in classical Hodgkin lymphoma. This CDR3 comprises 14 residues. Germline V CDR1 and CDR2: SGHRS, YFSETQ. The repertoire was sequenced with immunoSEQ multiplex PCR; TCRdb's copy has only in-frame clones and lacks some. This sample has 30,000 to 40,000 clones, with approximately 90% found just once. The study, taken as a whole, reports: Newly diagnosed patients reportedly had lower baseline TCR diversity than healthy donors.

The receptor's source is a human donor with classical Hodgkin lymphoma. The sequenced material came from CD4+ T cells from blood. This chain links TRBV5-1 with TRBJ1-1; D not certain. This CDR3 reads CASSLQEGRADSGF. Here the CDR3 DNA reads TGCGCCAGCAGCTTGCAGGAGGGTCGGGCGGATTCTGGGTTT.